The table lists the clone carrying this TCR beta chain with a few counts. Its antigen is not identified. Sorting that relied on CD45RO/CCR7/CD25/CD127/CD95/CD27 yielded CD4+ naive, central memory, regulatory and stem cell-like memory cells. The data were obtained in a study of beta chain features in type 1 diabetes. Study-wide context: Healthy donors resembled patients in age, gender and cell yields. Findings of the study overall: A greater similarity of naive, central memory and Treg TCRB repertoires was seen among patients than among healthy donors. Shortening that was moderate but significant affected the TCRB CDR3s of Type 1 diabetes patients in all four CD4+ subsets.

Expressed TCRB transcripts were sequenced, since all the RNA that had been isolated was reverse transcribed. Here immunoSEQ multiplex PCR was the method, and the copy in TCRdb shows in-frame clones only, minus some. The repertoire holds roughly 180,000 clones, with 6.5% to 8.5% as singletons. Deletions cut 0 bases from V and 7 bases from J, with 10 bases between. This CDR3 has 15 residues. Germline assignment: CDR1 MNHEY and CDR2 SVGAGI. The sample taken for sequencing was central memory CD4+ T cells from blood. The clonotype was recovered from a man between 18 and 35 years old with type 1 diabetes. This chain joins TRBV6-5 and TRBJ1-6, with D tentatively TRBD1 (6 bases). CDR3 nucleotide sequence: TGTGCCAGCAGTTACTCGATCCAGGGGAATTCACCCCTCCACTTT. Translating gives CASSYSIQGNSPLHF.